This is a list of T cell receptor beta chains from one sample in a study of shared clonotypes between healthy human individuals. Only in-frame clones appear in the TCRdb table, and some are missing; sequencing was by immunoSEQ multiplex PCR. The sample lists 2.3 million or so clones; more than 85% were seen once. Sequencing was performed on naive CD4+ T cells from PBMCs. These receptors all come from a man between 18 and 35 years old in good health. Some clones in this sample may be carry-over from other donors' samples. The CDR3 runs from the conserved cysteine through the conserved F or W. A D gene is named only where the DNA matches it firmly. Clone sizes are given selectively: once, few, many, or a class where the clone is expanded.

v_gene	j_gene	abundance	d_gene	CDR3nt	CDR3aa
TRBV27	TRBJ1-4	NA	NA	TGTGCCAGCAGTTTTGGTCGGGGGGGAGGTGAAAAACTGTTTTTT	CASSFGRGGGEKLFF
TRBV27	TRBJ1-2	NA	NA	TGTGCCAGCAGTTTAAGGGGTCTCTATGGCTACACCTTC	CASSLRGLYGYTF
TRBV28	TRBJ1-4	NA	TRBD1	TGTGCCAGCAGTTTGGCCAAGGGACAGGGAGATGAAAAACTGTTTTTT	CASSLAKGQGDEKLFF
TRBV20-1	TRBJ1-2	NA	NA	TGCAGTGCTGGGCGCGGCTACACCTTC	CSAGRGYTF
TRBV9	TRBJ1-5	NA	NA	TGTGCCAGCAGCGCACGGGCCGATAGCAATCAGCCCCAGCATTTT	CASSARADSNQPQHF
TRBV2	TRBJ2-3	once	TRBD1	TGTGCCAGCAGTTCGGACAGGGCAAACACAGATACGCAGTATTTT	CASSSDRANTDTQYF
TRBV29-1	TRBJ1-1	once	NA	TGCAGCGTGGGCCTTGTTGGGAGACTGAACACTGAAGCTTTCTTT	CSVGLVGRLNTEAFF
TRBV19	TRBJ2-1	NA	TRBD2	TGTGCCAGTAGTATCGCCCTAGCGGGAGGTTACAATGAGCAGTTCTTC	CASSIALAGGYNEQFF
TRBV5-1	TRBJ2-3	NA	TRBD2	TGCGCCAGCAAACTAGCGGGAGTTGCAGATACGCAGTATTTT	CASKLAGVADTQYF
TRBV5-1	TRBJ1-4	NA	NA	TGCGCCAGCAGCTTCGGAAATCTATTCTTCCAGGGGCCCACTAATGAAAAACTGTTTTTT	CASSFGNLFFQGPTNEKLFF
TRBV6-1	TRBJ1-1	NA	NA	TGTGCCAGCAGTTCGAAAAGGGACCCTCCTGAAGCTTTCTTT	CASSSKRDPPEAFF
TRBV6-6	TRBJ1-5	NA	NA	TGTGCCAGCAGTTATCTTGGGCAGAACAATCAGCCCCAGCATTTT	CASSYLGQNNQPQHF
TRBV7-9	TRBJ1-4	NA	TRBD1	TGTGCCAGCGGGGCCCGGGACAGGGGATTTGGGGAAAAACTGTTTTTT	CASGARDRGFGEKLFF
TRBV18	TRBJ2-5	NA	NA	TGTGCCAGCTCACCGTCCTGGGACCGACCCCAAGAGACCCAGTACTTC	CASSPSWDRPQETQYF
TRBV5-8	TRBJ1-5	NA	NA	TGTGCCAGCAGCTGGGGGGCATATAGCAATCAGCCCCAGCATTTT	CASSWGAYSNQPQHF
TRBV5-1	TRBJ2-3	NA	TRBD1	TGCGCCAGCAGCCACGGAGGGCAGGGGGCCGGAGATACGCAGTATTTT	CASSHGGQGAGDTQYF
TRBV5-1	TRBJ1-4	NA	TRBD1	TGCGCCAGCAGCTTGTCCGGGACAGGGGCTGAAAAACTGTTTTTT	CASSLSGTGAEKLFF
TRBV7-3	TRBJ2-7	NA	TRBD2	TGTGCCAGCAGCCTTAAGCGGGAGGCGGCCTACGAGCAGTACTTC	CASSLKREAAYEQYF
TRBV7-2	TRBJ2-1	NA	TRBD2	TGTGCCAGCAGCTTAGCGGGAGGGCCCTACAATGAGCAGTTCTTC	CASSLAGGPYNEQFF
TRBV9	TRBJ1-2	NA	TRBD1	TGTGCCAGCAGCGTAGGGGGGAACAGGGGCGCTGGCTACACCTTC	CASSVGGNRGAGYTF
TRBV7-9	TRBJ1-1	NA	TRBD1	TGTGCCAGCAGCTTAGGCGCAGGGGGGCGCGGTTGGACTGAAGCTTTCTTT	CASSLGAGGRGWTEAFF
TRBV28	TRBJ1-1	NA	NA	TGTGCCAGCAGTTTAGAGGGGCGTCGGAACACTGAAGCTTTCTTT	CASSLEGRRNTEAFF
TRBV20-1	TRBJ2-7	once	NA	TGCAGTGCTAGGAACATCTACGAGCAGTACTTC	CSARNIYEQYF
TRBV25-1	TRBJ2-1	NA	TRBD2	TGTGCCAGCGGAACGACTAGCGGAGGGGCTAGGAGTGAGCAGTTCTTC	CASGTTSGGARSEQFF
TRBV21-1	TRBJ2-1	NA	NA	TGTGCCAGCAGCAATAGGCCCGGGACTAGCTACAATGAGCAGTTCTTC	CASSNRPGTSYNEQFF
TRBV7-2	TRBJ1-1	NA	NA	TGTGCCAGCAGAACCGACAGGAACACTGAAGCTTTCTTT	CASRTDRNTEAFF
TRBV2	TRBJ1-1	once	NA	TGTGCCAGCAGCACCACGGACACTAAGGTCACTGAAGCTTTCTTT	CASSTTDTKVTEAFF
TRBV19	TRBJ1-2	NA	NA	TGTGCCAGTAGTCCCCAGGAGTCTCCGCTTCGGGGCTACACCTTC	CASSPQESPLRGYTF
TRBV14	TRBJ2-1	NA	TRBD1	TGTGCCAGCAGCCAATCCGGGACAGGAGCCAATGAGCAGTTCTTC	CASSQSGTGANEQFF
TRBV29-1	TRBJ2-1	NA	NA	TGCAGCGTTGAGTTCTCCGGCCCCGAGCAGTTCTTC	CSVEFSGPEQFF
TRBV6-5	TRBJ2-7	NA	TRBD1	TGTGCCAGCAGTTACGACAGGGCCTACGAGCAGTACTTC	CASSYDRAYEQYF
TRBV7-2	TRBJ2-4	once	NA	TGTGCCAGCAGCTTGGGTAGCGGCCTGGGGGAAAACATTCAGTACTTC	CASSLGSGLGENIQYF
TRBV2	TRBJ2-7	NA	NA	TGTGCCAGCAGTGAATTTGGAGGGCCCCGCGAGCAGTACTTC	CASSEFGGPREQYF
TRBV6-1	TRBJ1-5	NA	NA	TGTGCCAGCAGTGAAGTTAGGACGGGAAGCGCCCAGCCCCAGCATTTT	CASSEVRTGSAQPQHF
TRBV5-1	TRBJ2-1	NA	NA	TGCGCCAGCAGCACCCCTAGGGACTCCTACAATGAGCAGTTCTTC	CASSTPRDSYNEQFF
TRBV7-9	TRBJ2-7	NA	NA	TGTGCCAGCAGAACCCTCAGCGGTTCCAGGACCCCCTACGAGCAGTACTTC	CASRTLSGSRTPYEQYF
TRBV5-4	TRBJ2-7	NA	NA	TGTGCCAGCAGCCGCCGCGGGGAATACGAGCAGTACTTC	CASSRRGEYEQYF
TRBV7-2	TRBJ1-4	NA	NA	TGTGCCAGCAGCCCTCAGCGGGAAAAACTGTTTTTT	CASSPQREKLFF
TRBV7-3	TRBJ2-3	NA	TRBD1	TGTGCCAGCAGCTTAGGTGGGGGACAGTTCACAGATACGCAGTATTTT	CASSLGGGQFTDTQYF
TRBV15	TRBJ2-7	NA	NA	TGTGCCACCAGCACACGGCCCCGCGGCTACGAGCAGTACTTC	CATSTRPRGYEQYF